Following are 32 T cell receptor beta chains from one sample sequenced in a study of T cells after yellow fever vaccination. TCRdb reprocessed the 5' RACE reads via MiXCR and lists one record per CDR3 protein. The sample lists some 600,000 distinct CDR3 sequences, more than 9% occurring once. This sample comprised PBMCs, obtained on the day of the yellow fever booster vaccination. These receptor sequences come from a man aged 25-45 years who received the YFV17D yellow fever vaccine.

This clonotype was counted a few times. The chain recombines TRBV4-1 with TRBJ1-3; TRBD1 matches at 8 bases. J lost 4 bases, V lost 1 base, and 6 bases had no gene match. The CDR3 covers 16 residues. Germline-derived CDR1 and CDR2 are MGHRA and YSYEKL. CDR3 bases: TGCGCCAGCAGCCAAGTACGACAGGGGCCAGGAAACACCATATATTTT. This encodes CASSQVRQGPGNTIYF.

This clonotype was recorded a few times. The chain couples TRBV5-5 to TRBJ1-1, with 11 bases fitting TRBD1. This CDR3 region has 14 residues. CDR1 is SGHKS, CDR2 YYEKEE, per germline (reference sequence). J was trimmed by 4 bases and V by 4 bases; bases with no gene match: 3. The CDR3 loop is CASSRGTGGTEAFF. The CDR3 bases are TGTGCCAGCAGCAGAGGGACAGGGGGCACTGAAGCTTTCTTT. Full variable domain (outside the CDR3, taken from reference TRBV5-5 and TRBJ1-1): DAGVTQSPTHLIKTRGQQVTLRCSPISGHKSVSWYQQVLGQGPQFIFQYYEKEERGRGNFPDRFSARQFPNYSSELNVNALLLGDSALYLCASSRGTGGTEAFFGQGTRLTVV.

The chain joins TRBV6-1 to TRBJ2-2, with TRBD2 identical over 10 bases. Germline V CDR1 and CDR2: MNHNS, SASEGT. After removal of 6 bases from V and 5 bases from J, the junction contained 6 bases not matched to a gene. The CDR3 is 15 amino acids. This CDR3 is CASRPAGGITGELFF. CDR3 in DNA: TGTGCCAGCAGACCAGCGGGAGGGATAACCGGGGAGCTGTTTTTT.

CDR3 nucleotide sequence: TGTGCCAGCTCAGGGGGGATCTTAGCGGGAGGCTTGGAGACCCAGTACTTC. Translated: CASSGGILAGGLETQYF. This chain connects TRBV6-5 to TRBJ2-5; 10 positions match TRBD2. Looked up from germline, CDR1 is MNHEY and CDR2 is SVGAGI. V was pared by 8 bases and J by 5 bases, with 17 bases of the junction left unmatched. The CDR3 is made up of 17 amino acids.

The chain combines TRBV7-9 with TRBJ2-2; D remains unclear. CDR1 SEHNR and CDR2 FQNEAQ come from the germline V gene (reference sequence). The CDR3 covers 14 residues. V gave up 5 bases and J gave up 7 bases, with 14 bases separating them. The CDR3 bases are TGTGCCAGCAGCCTAGGGCCTAGGATCGGGGAGCTGTTTTTT. This translates into CASSLGPRIGELFF.

Only a few counts were recorded for this clonotype. The chain employs TRBV7-9 and TRBJ2-5, with D tentatively TRBD2 (5 bases). The CDR3 totals 14 residues. V was clipped by 5 bases and J by 2 bases, with 12 bases between them. Germline V lookup: CDR1 SEHNR, CDR2 FQNEAQ (reference sequence). CDR3 sequence: CASSPGWNQETQYF. CDR3 bases: TGTGCCAGCAGCCCGGGGTGGAATCAAGAGACCCAGTACTTC.

This clonotype appeared a few times. The V and J genes are TRBV20-1 and TRBJ2-7; D uncertain. Germline-derived CDR1 and CDR2 are DFQATT and SNEGSKA (reference sequence). This CDR3 has 14 amino acids. Trimming shortened V by 1 base and J by 6 bases, and 16 bases separated the two germline ends. The CDR3, as DNA: TGCAGTGCTAGAGCTATCGGCCGATCTGGCGAGCAGTACTTC. Encoded protein: CSARAIGRSGEQYF.

This clonotype showed up just a few times. The rearrangement uses TRBV5-1 and TRBJ2-7; perhaps TRBD2 as D (5 bases). This CDR3 spans 15 amino acids. V was clipped by 5 bases and J by 4 bases, with 19 bases between them. Per the germline V gene, CDR1 is SGHRS and CDR2 is YFSETQ. The CDR3 DNA sequence: TGCGCCAGCAGGTCTCACGGGAATATTACGTACGAGCAGTACTTC. This encodes CASRSHGNITYEQYF. Complete variable domain (other parts from reference TRBV5-1 and TRBJ2-7): KAGVTQTPRYLIKTRGQQVTLSCSPISGHRSVSWYQQTPGQGLQFLFEYFSETQRNKGNFPGRFSGRQFSNSRSEMNVSTLELGDSALYLCASRSHGNITYEQYFGPGTRLTVT.

The CDR3, as DNA: TGTGCCAGCAGCCCGACAGGGGGCGGAAACGGGGAGCTGTTTTTT. This codes for CASSPTGGGNGELFF. V usage is TRBV7-9 and J usage is TRBJ2-2; TRBD1 matches at 10 bases. Germline assignment: CDR1 SEHNR and CDR2 FQNEAQ (reference sequence). Trimming took 5 bases from V and 7 from J; bases not matched to a gene: 7. The CDR3 is 15 residues long.

The CDR3 region is CAISESRQGPPDTQYF. CDR3 DNA: TGTGCCATCAGTGAGTCGAGACAGGGGCCCCCAGATACGCAGTATTTT. The V call is TRBV10-3, the J call TRBJ2-3, with 8 bases that match TRBD1. Germline V gene lookup returns CDR1 ENHRY and CDR2 SYGVKD. V was pared by 0 bases and J by 4 bases, with 6 bases of the junction left unmatched. The CDR3 runs 16 residues.

There are a few counts of this clonotype. The genes are TRBV7-2 and TRBJ1-6; no clear D. Germline CDR1 SGHTA, CDR2 FQGNSA. This CDR3 region has 14 residues. Trimming pared 1 base from V and 7 bases from J, leaving 8 bases between. The CDR3 loop is CASSLVGLNSPLHF. The CDR3, as DNA: TGTGCCAGCAGCTTAGTCGGGTTAAATTCACCCCTCCACTTT. Supplemented by reference TRBV7-2 and TRBJ1-6, the full variable domain reads GAGVSQSPSNKVTEKGKDVELRCDPISGHTALYWYRQSLGQGLEFLIYFQGNSAPDKSGLPSDRFSAERTGGSVSTLTIQRTQQEDSAVYLCASSLVGLNSPLHFGNGTRLTVT.

This sequence joins TRBV25-1 and TRBJ1-2; D may be TRBD1 (5 bases). Per germline, CDR1 MGHDK and CDR2 SYGVNS. V was cut by 5 bases and J by 3 bases, with 13 bases left in between. CDR3 length: 14 amino acids. This CDR3 is CASSPSGGDYGYTF. CDR3 DNA: TGTGCCAGCAGTCCCTCTGGGGGGGACTATGGCTACACCTTC.

This clonotype has a handful of counts. The rearrangement links TRBV29-1 to TRBJ2-5; D is undetermined. From germline, CDR1 is SQVTM and CDR2 ANQGSEA. With 0 bases removed from V and 5 bases from J, the gap between germline ends came to 16 bases. The CDR3 covers 15 residues. Here the CDR3 reads CSVEDLSRVVETQYF. CDR3 in DNA: TGCAGCGTTGAAGACCTTTCCAGAGTGGTGGAGACCCAGTACTTC.

The chain uses TRBV20-1 and TRBJ2-1, with D unclear. V was pared by 7 bases and J by 12 bases, with 16 bases between. This CDR3 has 11 residues. Germline CDR1 DFQATT, CDR2 SNEGSKA (reference sequence). The CDR3: CSGILGGRQFF. CDR3 coding DNA: TGCAGTGGCATTCTAGGCGGTCGGCAGTTCTTC.

V is TRBV25-1 and J is TRBJ2-1; 12 positions agree with TRBD2. This CDR3 is built from 22 residues. With 5 bases clipped from V and 2 bases from J, the junction kept 22 bases outside the gene matches. Germline values: CDR1 MGHDK, CDR2 SYGVNS. CDR3 in amino acids: CASSQNALAGGRVGVTYNEQFF. CDR3 bases: TGTGCCAGCAGTCAAAACGCACTAGCGGGAGGTAGGGTTGGCGTCACCTACAATGAGCAGTTCTTC. Using reference TRBV25-1 and TRBJ2-1 for the parts outside the CDR3, the full variable domain is EADIYQTPRYLVIGTGKKITLECSQTMGHDKMYWYQQDPGMELHLIHYSYGVNSTEKGDLSSESTVSRIRTEHFPLTLESARPSHTSQYLCASSQNALAGGRVGVTYNEQFFGPGTRLTVL.

This chain joins TRBV20-1 and TRBJ2-3, with 7 bases identical to TRBD2. This CDR3 contains 17 residues. V lost 3 bases, J lost 3 bases, and 15 bases stayed unmatched. Germline loops: CDR1 DFQATT, CDR2 SNEGSKA (reference sequence). CDR3: CSASSFQREKLTDTQYF. In DNA, the CDR3 is TGCAGTGCTAGTTCTTTCCAGCGGGAAAAACTTACAGATACGCAGTATTTT.

This clonotype was recorded at least ten times. The V and J genes are TRBV6-1 and TRBJ2-2; a weak D match, TRBD2 (6 bases). CDR1 is MNHNS and CDR2 is SASEGT in the germline V gene. CDR3 length equals 14 residues. The V and J ends lost 6 bases and 6 bases respectively, with 14 bases between them. CDR3 coding DNA: TGTGCCAGCAGACTAACGGGGGAGGCCGGGGAGCTGTTTTTT. Protein: CASRLTGEAGELFF.

This clonotype appeared a few times. The chain joins TRBV7-6 to TRBJ2-1; 8 bases are a match to TRBD1. This CDR3 contains 15 residues. The trim removed 5 bases at V and 2 bases at J, leaving 5 bases unmatched. Germline V lookup: CDR1 SGHVS, CDR2 FNYEAQ. CDR3 in amino acids: CASSIGQGTYNEQFF. For the CDR3, the DNA is TGTGCCAGCAGCATCGGACAGGGTACCTACAATGAGCAGTTCTTC.

This clonotype has a handful of counts. V is TRBV6-5 and J is TRBJ2-3; either TRBD1 or TRBD2 may supply D (5 bases each). Trimming cost V 2 bases and J 5 bases, with 14 bases left between them. Germline CDR1 reads MNHEY; CDR2 reads SVGAGI. CDR3 length: 15 residues. This CDR3 is CASSYPPGAGDTQYF. The CDR3 DNA follows: TGTGCCAGCAGTTACCCCCCCGGGGCGGGAGATACGCAGTATTTT.

The CDR3 bases are TGTGCCACCAGTGATCCCAGCGGGAGTGAAACAGATACGCAGTATTTT. Amino acids: CATSDPSGSETDTQYF. The genes are TRBV24-1 and TRBJ2-3; 8 bases map to TRBD2. Germline CDR1 is KGHDR and CDR2 is SFDVKD. With 3 bases clipped from V and 3 bases from J, the junction kept 7 bases outside the gene matches. CDR3 length equals 16 residues.

In its sample, this clonotype was seen a few times. The chain uses TRBV7-2 and TRBJ2-7; D gene unclear. The CDR3 has 13 residues. Looked up from germline, CDR1 is SGHTA and CDR2 is FQGNSA. V gave up 1 base and J gave up 3 bases, with 7 bases separating them. The CDR3 DNA follows: TGTGCCAGCAGCTTAGGTAACCTCTACGAGCAGTACTTC. It translates to CASSLGNLYEQYF.

CDR3 sequence: CASSLGGPNYNEQFF. The CDR3 DNA follows: TGTGCCAGCAGCTTAGGGGGACCTAACTACAATGAGCAGTTCTTC. The V gene is TRBV7-9, the J gene TRBJ2-1; D is possibly TRBD1 or TRBD2 (5 bases each). CDR3 size: 15 residues. In germline, CDR1 is SEHNR, CDR2 FQNEAQ (reference sequence). V shed 1 base and J shed 3 bases, with 10 bases lying between them. Full variable domain (missing parts from reference TRBV7-9 and TRBJ2-1): DTGVSQNPRHKITKRGQNVTFRCDPISEHNRLYWYRQTLGQGPEFLTYFQNEAQLEKSRLLSDRFSAERPKGSFSTLEIQRTEQGDSAMYLCASSLGGPNYNEQFFGPGTRLTVL.

The J gene is TRBJ1-6, the V gene TRBV27, with a weak D call TRBD1 (6 bases). The CDR3 length is 15 residues. Trimming took off 8 bases at V and 7 bases at J, with 18 bases between the two ends. Looked up from germline, CDR1 is MNHEY and CDR2 is SMNVEV (reference sequence). This chain's CDR3 is CASGPFRTVNSPLHF. The CDR3 region has the DNA TGTGCCAGCGGCCCTTTCAGGACAGTAAATTCACCCCTCCACTTT.

This clonotype was observed a few times. DNA of the CDR3: TGTGCCAGCAGCTCGTGGGTTCAGCCCCAGCATTTT. Its protein is CASSSWVQPQHF. This chain links TRBV7-9 with TRBJ1-5; D remains ambiguous. V was trimmed by 4 bases and J by 6 bases, leaving 7 bases between them. In germline, CDR1 is SEHNR, CDR2 FQNEAQ (reference sequence). The CDR3 extends over 12 amino acids.

CDR3: CASSLGLAGESYEQYF. CDR3 nucleotide sequence: TGTGCCAGCAGCCTGGGACTAGCGGGAGAGTCCTACGAGCAGTACTTC. This chain connects TRBV7-9 to TRBJ2-7; 14 bases align to TRBD2. V lost 5 bases and J lost 1; bases outside the gene matches: 4. The CDR3 has 16 amino acids. Germline V gives CDR1 SEHNR, CDR2 FQNEAQ (reference sequence).

The CDR3 DNA is TGTGCCAGCAGCCGAGCTATCGGGGAGCTGTTTTTT. It is translated as CASSRAIGELFF. This chain links TRBV11-2 with TRBJ2-2, with D hard to call. V was pared by 5 bases and J by 7 bases, with 8 bases between. This CDR3 is built from 12 residues. Germline V gene sequence: CDR1 SGHAT, CDR2 FQNNGV.

This clonotype was recorded a few times. CDR3 bases: TGCAGTGCTAGAGATTTCGGGGCTTGGACAGGAAGGAAGGAAAGCAATCAGCCCCAGCATTTT. Amino acid sequence: CSARDFGAWTGRKESNQPQHF. The V and J genes are TRBV20-1 and TRBJ1-5; 7 positions agree with TRBD1. CDR3 size: 21 residues. The V segment lost 0 bases and the J segment 1 base; nucleotides outside the gene matches: 21. Germline CDR1 reads DFQATT; CDR2 reads SNEGSKA (reference sequence).

The chain employs TRBV6-5 and TRBJ1-4; 12 bases align to TRBD1. This CDR3 has 16 amino acids. V lost 0 bases, J lost 12 bases, and 8 bases stayed unmatched. Germline V gives CDR1 MNHEY, CDR2 SVGAGI. CDR3 bases: TGTGCCAGCAGTTACTCGCGGGACAGGGGGCGGGGGGAACTGTTTTTT. Protein sequence: CASSYSRDRGRGELFF.

This clonotype appeared once. V is TRBV9 and J is TRBJ2-2; 13 nucleotides align to TRBD2. CDR1 is SGDLS, CDR2 YYNGEE, per germline. The CDR3 is made up of 18 amino acids. The trim removed 2 bases at V and 5 bases at J, leaving 9 bases unmatched. The CDR3 nucleotides read TGTGCCAGCAGCGTTACTAGCGGGAGGGCCGATTGGACCGGGGAGCTGTTTTTT. This translates into CASSVTSGRADWTGELFF.

The rearrangement uses TRBV20-1 and TRBJ2-3; 7 bases fit TRBD2. Germline CDR1 DFQATT, CDR2 SNEGSKA (reference sequence). CDR3 length equals 17 residues. The V gene end was trimmed by 7 bases and the J gene end by 0 bases; junction bases not matched to a gene: 16. CDR3 DNA: TGCAGTGTCCCCCGGGACTACCGTCTCTCTAGCACAGATACGCAGTATTTT. Translation gives CSVPRDYRLSSTDTQYF.

The rearrangement joins TRBV4-3 to TRBJ2-5, with D maybe TRBD1 (6 bases). Germline lookup yields CDR1 LGHNA and CDR2 YSLEER. V gave up 3 bases and J gave up 1 base, with 12 bases separating them. This CDR3 comprises 15 residues. This CDR3 is CASSHGLGGQETQYF. The CDR3 bases are TGCGCCAGCAGCCACGGGTTAGGGGGCCAAGAGACCCAGTACTTC.

CDR3 DNA sequence: TGCGCCAGCAGCTTGAGTTCGCTGGCTAGCGGGACCTACGAGCAGTACTTC. Translation gives CASSLSSLASGTYEQYF. The rearrangement uses TRBV5-1 and TRBJ2-7, with 9 bases aligning to TRBD2. CDR1 and CDR2 (germline): SGHRS, YFSETQ. V was pared by 1 base and J by 2 bases, with 10 bases of the junction left unmatched. The CDR3 loop spans 17 amino acids.